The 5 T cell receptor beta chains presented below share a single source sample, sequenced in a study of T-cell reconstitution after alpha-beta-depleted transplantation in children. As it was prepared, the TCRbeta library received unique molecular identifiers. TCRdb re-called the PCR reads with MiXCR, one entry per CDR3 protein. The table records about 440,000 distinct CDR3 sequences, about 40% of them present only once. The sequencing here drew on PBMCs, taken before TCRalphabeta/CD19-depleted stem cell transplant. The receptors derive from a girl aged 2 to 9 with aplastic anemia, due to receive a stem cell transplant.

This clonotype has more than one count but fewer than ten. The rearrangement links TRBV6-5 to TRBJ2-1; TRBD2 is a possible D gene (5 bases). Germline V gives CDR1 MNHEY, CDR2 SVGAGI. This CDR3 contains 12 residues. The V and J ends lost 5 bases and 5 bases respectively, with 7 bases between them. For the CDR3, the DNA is TGTGCCAGCAGTGGACTCAACAATGAGCAGTTCTTC. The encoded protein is CASSGLNNEQFF.

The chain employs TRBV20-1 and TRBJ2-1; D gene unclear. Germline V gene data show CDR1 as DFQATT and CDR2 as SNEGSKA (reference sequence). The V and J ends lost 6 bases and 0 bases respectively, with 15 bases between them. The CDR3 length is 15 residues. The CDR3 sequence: CSAQPRPSSYNEQFF. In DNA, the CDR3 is TGCAGTGCCCAACCTAGACCCAGCTCCTACAATGAGCAGTTCTTC.

The CDR3 DNA sequence: TGTGCCAGCAGCCGGAACAGGGGCAACACTGAAGCTTTCTTT. Translated, it gives CASSRNRGNTEAFF. The rearrangement uses TRBV6-2 or TRBV6-3 and TRBJ1-1, with 7 bases identical to TRBD1. The germline CDR1 and CDR2 sequences are MNHEY and SVGEGT. V lost 6 bases, J lost 2 bases, and 6 bases stayed unmatched. The CDR3 has 14 amino acids.

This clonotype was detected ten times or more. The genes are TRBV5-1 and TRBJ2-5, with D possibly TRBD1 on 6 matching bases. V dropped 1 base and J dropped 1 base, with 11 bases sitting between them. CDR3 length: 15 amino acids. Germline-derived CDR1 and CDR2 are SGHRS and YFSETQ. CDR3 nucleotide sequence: TGCGCCAGCAGCTTGACAGGGCTTAGCCAAGAGACCCAGTACTTC. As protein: CASSLTGLSQETQYF.

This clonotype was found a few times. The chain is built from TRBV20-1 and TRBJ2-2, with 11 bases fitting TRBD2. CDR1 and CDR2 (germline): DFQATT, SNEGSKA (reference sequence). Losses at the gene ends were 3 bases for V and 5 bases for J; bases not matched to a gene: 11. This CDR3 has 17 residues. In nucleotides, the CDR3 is TGCAGTGCTAGTAGGGAACTAGCGGGAGACGGTACCGGGGAGCTGTTTTTT. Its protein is CSASRELAGDGTGELFF.